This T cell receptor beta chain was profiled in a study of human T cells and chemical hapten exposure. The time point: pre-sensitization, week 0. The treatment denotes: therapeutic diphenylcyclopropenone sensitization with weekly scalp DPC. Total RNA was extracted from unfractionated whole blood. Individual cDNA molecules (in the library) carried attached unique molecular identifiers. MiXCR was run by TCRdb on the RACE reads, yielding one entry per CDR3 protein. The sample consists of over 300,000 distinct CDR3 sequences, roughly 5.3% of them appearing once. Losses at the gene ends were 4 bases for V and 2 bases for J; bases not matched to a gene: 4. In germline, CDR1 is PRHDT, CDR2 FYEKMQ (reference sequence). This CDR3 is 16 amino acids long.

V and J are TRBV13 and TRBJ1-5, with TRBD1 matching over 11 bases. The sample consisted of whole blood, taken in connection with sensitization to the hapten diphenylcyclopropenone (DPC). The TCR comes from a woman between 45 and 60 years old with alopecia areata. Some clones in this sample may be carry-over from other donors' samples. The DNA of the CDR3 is TGTGCCAGCAGCTGGACAGGGGGCGAGGGCAATCAGCCCCAGCATTTT. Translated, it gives CASSWTGGEGNQPQHF.